There are many counts of the clone carrying this T cell receptor (beta chain). Its antigen is unknown. MiXCR, run by TCRdb on the 5' RACE reads, gives a single entry per CDR3 protein. Seen here are 500,000 to 600,000 distinct CDR3 sequences, approximately 18% observed once, and the top ten hold more than 10%. The data were taken from a study of T-cell memory formation after mild COVID-19. At the level of the study: TCR clusters were mostly confined to one donor each. Findings and limits, study-wide: Shrinking CD4+ clones were chiefly CM and EM; CD8+ ones were chiefly EMRA. Pre-infection memory showed some responding clones, and this suggested that cross-reactive memory joined.

This CDR3 is 17 amino acids long. Looked up from germline, CDR1 is LGHNA and CDR2 is YSLEER. V shed 1 base, J shed 1 base, and the junction held 4 bases outside the gene matches. The TCR was taken from an adult woman who had mild COVID-19 (a few samples of this study predate the infection). Cell type and time point are not known. Sequenced material: PBMCs or a T cell subset sorted from them (not recorded which). The rearrangement uses TRBV4-3 and TRBJ2-2; 9 bases fit TRBD2. CDR3 in DNA: TGCGCCAGCAGCCAAGGCTTTAGCGGGAGGAACACCGGGGAGCTGTTTTTT. Translation: CASSQGFSGRNTGELFF.